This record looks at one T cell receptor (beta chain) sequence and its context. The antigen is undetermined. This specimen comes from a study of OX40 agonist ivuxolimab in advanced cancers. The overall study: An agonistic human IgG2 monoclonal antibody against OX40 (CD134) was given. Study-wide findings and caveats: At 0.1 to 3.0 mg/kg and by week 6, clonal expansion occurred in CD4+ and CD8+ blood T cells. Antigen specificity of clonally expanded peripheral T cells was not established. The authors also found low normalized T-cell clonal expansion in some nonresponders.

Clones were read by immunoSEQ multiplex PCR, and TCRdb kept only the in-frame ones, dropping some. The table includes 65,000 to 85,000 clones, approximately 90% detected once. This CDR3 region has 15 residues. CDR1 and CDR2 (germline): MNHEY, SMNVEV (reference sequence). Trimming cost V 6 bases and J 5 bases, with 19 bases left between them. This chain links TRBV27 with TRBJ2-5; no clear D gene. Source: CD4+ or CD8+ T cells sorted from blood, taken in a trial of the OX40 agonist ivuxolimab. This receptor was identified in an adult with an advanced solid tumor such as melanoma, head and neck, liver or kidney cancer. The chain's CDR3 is CASRASEGMAETQYF. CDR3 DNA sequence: TGTGCCAGCAGGGCCTCAGAAGGAATGGCGGAGACCCAGTACTTC.